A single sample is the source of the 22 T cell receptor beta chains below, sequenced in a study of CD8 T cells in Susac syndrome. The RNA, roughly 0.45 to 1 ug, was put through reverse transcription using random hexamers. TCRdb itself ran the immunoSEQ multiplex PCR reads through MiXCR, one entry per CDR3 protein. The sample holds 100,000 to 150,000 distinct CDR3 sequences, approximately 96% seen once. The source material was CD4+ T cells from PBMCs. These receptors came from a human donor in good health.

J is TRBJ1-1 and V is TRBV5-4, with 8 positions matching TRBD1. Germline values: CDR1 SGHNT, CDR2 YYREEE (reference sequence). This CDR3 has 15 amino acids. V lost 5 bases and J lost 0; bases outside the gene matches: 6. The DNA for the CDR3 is TGTGCCAGCAGTCAGAGGACAGGGATGAACACTGAAGCTTTCTTT. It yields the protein CASSQRTGMNTEAFF. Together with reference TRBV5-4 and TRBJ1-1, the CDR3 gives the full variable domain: ETGVTQSPTHLIKTRGQQVTLRCSSQSGHNTVSWYQQALGQGPQFIFQYYREEENGRGNFPPRFSGLQFPNYSSELNVNALELDDSALYLCASSQRTGMNTEAFFGQGTRLTVV.

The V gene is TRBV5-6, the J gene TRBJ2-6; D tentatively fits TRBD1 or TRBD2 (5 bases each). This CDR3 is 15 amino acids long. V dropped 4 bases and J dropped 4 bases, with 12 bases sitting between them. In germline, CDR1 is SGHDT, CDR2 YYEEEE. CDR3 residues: CASSGTEAGANVLTF. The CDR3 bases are TGTGCCAGCAGCGGGACGGAGGCCGGGGCCAACGTCCTGACTTTC.

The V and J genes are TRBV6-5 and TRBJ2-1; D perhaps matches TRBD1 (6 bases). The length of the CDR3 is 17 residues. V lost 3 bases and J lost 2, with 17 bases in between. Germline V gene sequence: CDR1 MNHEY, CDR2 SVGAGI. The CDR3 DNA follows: TGTGCCAGCAGTTATTCCTACAGGGTGTCTCCCTACAATGAGCAGTTCTTC. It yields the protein CASSYSYRVSPYNEQFF.

CDR3 coding DNA: TGTGCCAGCAGTGAACTCGGGCAGGGAGGCGAGCAGTACTTC. It codes for CASSELGQGGEQYF. V usage is TRBV2 and J usage is TRBJ2-7; D might be TRBD2 (6 bases). The CDR3 loop spans 14 amino acids. Looked up from germline, CDR1 is SNHLY and CDR2 is FYNNEI. Between the trimmed V and J ends, which lost 2 bases and 6 bases, there was a span of 14 bases.

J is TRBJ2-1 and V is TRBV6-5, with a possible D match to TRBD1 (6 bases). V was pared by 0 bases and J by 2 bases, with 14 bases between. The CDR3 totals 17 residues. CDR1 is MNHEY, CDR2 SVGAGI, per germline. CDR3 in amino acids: CASSYSNLDRTYNEQFF. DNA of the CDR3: TGTGCCAGCAGTTACTCGAATCTGGACAGAACCTACAATGAGCAGTTCTTC.

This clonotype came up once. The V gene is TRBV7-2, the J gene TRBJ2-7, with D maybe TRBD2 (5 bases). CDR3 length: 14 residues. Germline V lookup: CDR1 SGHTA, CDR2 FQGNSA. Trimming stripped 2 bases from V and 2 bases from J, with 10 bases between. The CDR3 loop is CASSLSGSPYEQYF. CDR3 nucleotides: TGTGCCAGCAGCTTAAGTGGGAGTCCCTACGAGCAGTACTTC.

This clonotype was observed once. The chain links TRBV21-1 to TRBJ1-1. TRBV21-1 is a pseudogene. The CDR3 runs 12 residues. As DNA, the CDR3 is TGTGCCAGCAGCAAAGAAGGGACTGAAGCTTTCTTT. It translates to CASSKEGTEAFF.

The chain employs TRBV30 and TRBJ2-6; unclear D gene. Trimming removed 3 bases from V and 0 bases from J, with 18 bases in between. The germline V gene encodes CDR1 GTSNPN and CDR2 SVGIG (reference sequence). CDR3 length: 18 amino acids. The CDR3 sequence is CAWRDDFRGYSGANVLTF. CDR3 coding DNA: TGTGCCTGGAGAGATGACTTCAGAGGTTACTCTGGGGCCAACGTCCTGACTTTC.

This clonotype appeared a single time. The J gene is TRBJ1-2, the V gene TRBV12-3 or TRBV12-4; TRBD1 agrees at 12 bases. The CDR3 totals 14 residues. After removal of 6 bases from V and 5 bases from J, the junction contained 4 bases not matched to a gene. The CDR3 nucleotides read TGTGCCAGCAGCCGGGGACAGGGGGCATATGGCTACACCTTC. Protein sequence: CASSRGQGAYGYTF.

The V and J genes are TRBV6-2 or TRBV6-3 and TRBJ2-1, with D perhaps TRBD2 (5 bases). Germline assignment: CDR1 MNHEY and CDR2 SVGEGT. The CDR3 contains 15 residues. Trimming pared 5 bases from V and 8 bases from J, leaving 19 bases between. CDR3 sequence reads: CASSPPGSLGDEQFF. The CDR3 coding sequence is TGTGCCAGCAGTCCACCGGGGTCTTTAGGCGATGAGCAGTTCTTC.

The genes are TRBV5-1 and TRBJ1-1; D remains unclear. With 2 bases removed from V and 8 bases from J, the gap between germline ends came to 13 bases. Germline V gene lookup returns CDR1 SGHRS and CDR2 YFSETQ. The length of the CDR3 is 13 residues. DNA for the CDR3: TGCGCCAGCAGCTTTCGAGGGAGCGAGGAAGCTTTCTTT. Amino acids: CASSFRGSEEAFF. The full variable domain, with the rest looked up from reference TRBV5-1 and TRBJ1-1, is KAGVTQTPRYLIKTRGQQVTLSCSPISGHRSVSWYQQTPGQGLQFLFEYFSETQRNKGNFPGRFSGRQFSNSRSEMNVSTLELGDSALYLCASSFRGSEEAFFGQGTRLTVV.

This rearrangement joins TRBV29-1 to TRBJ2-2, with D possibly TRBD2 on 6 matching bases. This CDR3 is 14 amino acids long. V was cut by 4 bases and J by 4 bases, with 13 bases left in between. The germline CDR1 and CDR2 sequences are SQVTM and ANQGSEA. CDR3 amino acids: CSVAGSRVTGELFF. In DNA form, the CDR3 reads TGCAGCGTTGCCGGGAGCAGGGTCACCGGGGAGCTGTTTTTT.

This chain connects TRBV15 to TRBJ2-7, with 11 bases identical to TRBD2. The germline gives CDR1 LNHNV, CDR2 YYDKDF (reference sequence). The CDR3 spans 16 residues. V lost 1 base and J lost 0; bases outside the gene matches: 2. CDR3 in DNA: TGTGCCACCAGCAGAGGTCTAGCGGGAGGCTCCTACGAGCAGTACTTC. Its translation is CATSRGLAGGSYEQYF. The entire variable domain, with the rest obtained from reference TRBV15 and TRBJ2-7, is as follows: DAMVIQNPRYQVTQFGKPVTLSCSQTLNHNVMYWYQQKSSQAPKLLFHYYDKDFNNEADTPDNFQSRRPNTSFCFLDIRSPGLGDTAMYLCATSRGLAGGSYEQYFGPGTRLTVT.

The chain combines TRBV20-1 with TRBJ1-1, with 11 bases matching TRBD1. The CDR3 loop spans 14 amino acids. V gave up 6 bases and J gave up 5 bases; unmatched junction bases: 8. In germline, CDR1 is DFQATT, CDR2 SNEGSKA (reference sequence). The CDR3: CSAPDRGRHTEAFF. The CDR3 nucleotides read TGCAGTGCCCCGGACAGGGGGCGTCATACTGAAGCTTTCTTT.

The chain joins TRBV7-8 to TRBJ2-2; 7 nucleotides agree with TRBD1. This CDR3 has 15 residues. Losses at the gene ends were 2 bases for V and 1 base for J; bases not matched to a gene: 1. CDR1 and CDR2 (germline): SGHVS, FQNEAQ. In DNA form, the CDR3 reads TGTGCCAGCAGCTTATGGACAGGGAACACCGGGGAGCTGTTTTTT. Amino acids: CASSLWTGNTGELFF.

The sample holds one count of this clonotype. Here the CDR3 DNA reads TGTGCCAGCAGTCGACGGGGGTTGAACACTGAAGCTTTCTTT. Amino acid sequence: CASSRRGLNTEAFF. The chain links TRBV12-3 or TRBV12-4 to TRBJ1-1, with D possibly being TRBD1 (5 bases). This CDR3 is built from 14 residues. The V end was cut by 5 bases, the J end by 0 bases, with 10 bases between.

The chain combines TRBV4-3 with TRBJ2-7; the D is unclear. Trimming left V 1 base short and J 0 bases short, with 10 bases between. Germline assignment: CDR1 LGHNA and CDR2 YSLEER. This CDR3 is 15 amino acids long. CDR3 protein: CASSQGHTSSYEQYF. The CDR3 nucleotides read TGCGCCAGCAGCCAAGGTCACACGAGCTCCTACGAGCAGTACTTC.

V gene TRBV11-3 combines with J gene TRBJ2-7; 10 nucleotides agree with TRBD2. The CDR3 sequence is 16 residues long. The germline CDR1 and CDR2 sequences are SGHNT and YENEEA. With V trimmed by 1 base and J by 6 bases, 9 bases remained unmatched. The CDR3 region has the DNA TGTGCCAGCAGCTTAGTCGGCGAGCGGGAGGGCTCCGAGCAGTACTTC. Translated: CASSLVGEREGSEQYF.

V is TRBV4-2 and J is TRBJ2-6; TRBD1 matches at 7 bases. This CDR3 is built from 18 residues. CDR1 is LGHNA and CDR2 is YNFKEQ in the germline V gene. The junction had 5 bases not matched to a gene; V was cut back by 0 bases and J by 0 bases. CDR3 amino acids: CASSQEGQLSSGANVLTF. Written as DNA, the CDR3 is TGTGCCAGCAGCCAAGAGGGACAGCTGAGCTCTGGGGCCAACGTCCTGACTTTC.

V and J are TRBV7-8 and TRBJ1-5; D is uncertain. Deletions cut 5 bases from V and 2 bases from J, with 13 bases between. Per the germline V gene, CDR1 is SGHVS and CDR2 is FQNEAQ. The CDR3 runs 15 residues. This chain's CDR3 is CASSPGAARNQPQHF. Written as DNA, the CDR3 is TGTGCCAGCAGCCCCGGTGCGGCTCGCAATCAGCCCCAGCATTTT.

The CDR3 region has the DNA TGTGCCAGCAGTTACGGTGGGGGCCCAGAGACCCAGTACTTC. It yields the protein CASSYGGGPETQYF. The chain is built from TRBV6-6 and TRBJ2-5; the D gene is possibly TRBD1 (6 bases). The germline V gene has CDR1 MNHNY and CDR2 SVGAGI (reference sequence). Trimming stripped 2 bases from V and 4 bases from J, with 11 bases between. The CDR3 covers 14 residues.

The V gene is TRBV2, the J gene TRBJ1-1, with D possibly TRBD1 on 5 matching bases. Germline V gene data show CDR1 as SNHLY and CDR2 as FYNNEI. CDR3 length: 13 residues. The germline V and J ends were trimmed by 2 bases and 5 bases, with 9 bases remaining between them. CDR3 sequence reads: CASSEQGSTEAFF. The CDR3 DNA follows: TGTGCCAGCAGTGAACAGGGTTCGACTGAAGCTTTCTTT.